These T cell receptor beta chains were read from a single sample in a study of blood T cell repertoires in COVID-19. TCRdb's copy holds only in-frame clones and misses some; the assay was immunoSEQ multiplex PCR. The repertoire holds about 230,000 clones, more than 75% seen once, with around 0.97% in the top ten. Source material: peripheral blood. The source is a man aged 40-49 years with acute or convalescent COVID-19. The CDR3 runs from the conserved cysteine through the conserved F or W. D genes are given only for firm matches. The listing skips clone size in some rows; elsewhere it reads once, few, many or a size class.

>TRBJ1-2|TRBV11-1|14|NA|NA
TGTGCCAGCAGCCATGGGGCGGACACGGCGGGCTACACCTTC
CASSHGADTAGYTF
>TRBJ2-3|TRBV19|14|NA|NA
TGTGCCAGTAAGGACAGACGAAACACAGATACGCAGTATTTT
CASKDRRNTDTQYF
>TRBJ2-1|TRBV11-2|18|NA|TRBD2
TGTGCCAGCAGCTGGACTAGCGGGGGGGCGAAATCCTACAATGAGCAGTTCTTC
CASSWTSGGAKSYNEQFF
>TRBJ1-1|TRBV11-2|13|once|NA
TGTGCCAGCAGCTTAGCACAGGGCCCTGAAGCTTTCTTT
CASSLAQGPEAFF
>TRBJ1-2|TRBV12-3/TRBV12-4|13|NA|NA
TGTGCCAGCAGTTTAGGGGGAGCCTATGGCTACACCTTC
CASSLGGAYGYTF
>TRBJ2-1|TRBV11-2|16|NA|TRBD2
TGTGCCAGCAGCTTAGAGGCGGGGGGGCCGTACAATGAGCAGTTCTTC
CASSLEAGGPYNEQFF
>TRBJ1-2|TRBV6-5|14|few|TRBD1
TGTGCCAGCAGTTACACAGGGGACAACTATGGCTACACCTTC
CASSYTGDNYGYTF
>TRBJ2-2|TRBV11-2|14|NA|NA
TGTGCCAGCAGCTTAGTGCGGGGAGCCGGGGAGCTGTTTTTT
CASSLVRGAGELFF
>TRBJ2-2|TRBV5-4|17|NA|TRBD2
TGTGCCAGCAGCCTAACTAGCGGGGGGGCGAGAACCGGGGAGCTGTTTTTT
CASSLTSGGARTGELFF
>TRBJ2-7|TRBV6-5|15|NA|NA
TGTGCCAGCAGTTTCTCGACAGGAGACCTCTACGAGCAGTACTTC
CASSFSTGDLYEQYF
>TRBJ1-2|TRBV7-8|12|NA|NA
TGTGCCAGCAGCCCTAGACCCTATGGCTACACCTTC
CASSPRPYGYTF
>TRBJ1-1|TRBV7-2|15|NA|NA
TGTGCCAGCAGGATCACCGGGTCCATGAACACTGAAGCTTTCTTT
CASRITGSMNTEAFF
>TRBJ1-4|TRBV6-6|14|NA|TRBD1
TGTGCCAGCAGCGGAAGACAGGGGGCGGAAAAACTGTTTTTT
CASSGRQGAEKLFF
>TRBJ1-2|TRBV5-6|15|few|NA
TGTGCCAGCAGCTACCGCGAGGGTACCAACTATGGCTACACCTTC
CASSYREGTNYGYTF
>TRBJ1-4|TRBV10-1|17|NA|NA
TGCGCCAGCAGAAGACAGCCATCCTTTGCAACTAATGAAAAACTGTTTTTT
CASRRQPSFATNEKLFF